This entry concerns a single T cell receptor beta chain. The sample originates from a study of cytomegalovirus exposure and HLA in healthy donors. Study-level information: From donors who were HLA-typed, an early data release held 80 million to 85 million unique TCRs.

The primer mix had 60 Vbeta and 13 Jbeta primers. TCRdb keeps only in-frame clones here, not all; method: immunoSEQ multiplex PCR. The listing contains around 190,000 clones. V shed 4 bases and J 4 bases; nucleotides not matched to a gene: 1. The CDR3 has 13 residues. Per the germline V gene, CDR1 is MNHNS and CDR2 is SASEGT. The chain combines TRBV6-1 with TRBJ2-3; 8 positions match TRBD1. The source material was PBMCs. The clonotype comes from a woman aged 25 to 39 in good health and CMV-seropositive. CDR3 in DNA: TGTGCCAGCAGTGGACAGGGGCCAGATACGCAGTATTTT. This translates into CASSGQGPDTQYF.